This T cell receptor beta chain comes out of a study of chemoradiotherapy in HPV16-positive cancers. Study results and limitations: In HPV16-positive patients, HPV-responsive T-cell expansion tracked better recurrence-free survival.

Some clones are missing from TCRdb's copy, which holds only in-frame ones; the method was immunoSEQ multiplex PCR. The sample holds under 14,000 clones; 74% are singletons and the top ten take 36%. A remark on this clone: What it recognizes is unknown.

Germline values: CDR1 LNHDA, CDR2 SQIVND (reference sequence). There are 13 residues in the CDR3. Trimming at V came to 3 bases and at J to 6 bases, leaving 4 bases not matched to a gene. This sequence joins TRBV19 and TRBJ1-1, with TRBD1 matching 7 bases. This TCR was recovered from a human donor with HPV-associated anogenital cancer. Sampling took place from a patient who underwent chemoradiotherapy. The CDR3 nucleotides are TGTGCCAGTAGTATGAGGGGGCGGCCTGAAGCTTTCTTT. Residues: CASSMRGRPEAFF. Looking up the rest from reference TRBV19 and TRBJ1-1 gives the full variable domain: DGGITQSPKYLFRKEGQNVTLSCEQNLNHDAMYWYRQDPGQGLRLIYYSQIVNDFQKGDIAEGYSVSREKKESFPLTVTSAQKNPTAFYLCASSMRGRPEAFFGQGTRLTVV.